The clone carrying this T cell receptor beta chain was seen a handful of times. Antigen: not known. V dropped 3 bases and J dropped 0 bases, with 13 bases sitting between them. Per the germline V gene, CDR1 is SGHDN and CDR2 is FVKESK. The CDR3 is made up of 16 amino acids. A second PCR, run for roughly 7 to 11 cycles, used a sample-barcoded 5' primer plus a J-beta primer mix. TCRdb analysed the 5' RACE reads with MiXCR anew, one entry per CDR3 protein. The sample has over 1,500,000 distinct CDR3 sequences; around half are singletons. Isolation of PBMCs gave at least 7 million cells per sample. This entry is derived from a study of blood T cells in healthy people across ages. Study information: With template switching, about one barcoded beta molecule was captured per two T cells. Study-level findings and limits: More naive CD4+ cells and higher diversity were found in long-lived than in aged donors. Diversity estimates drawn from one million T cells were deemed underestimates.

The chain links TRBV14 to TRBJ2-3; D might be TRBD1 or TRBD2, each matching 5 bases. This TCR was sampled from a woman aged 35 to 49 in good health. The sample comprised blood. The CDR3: CASSQGPSPSTDTQYF. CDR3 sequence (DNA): TGTGCCAGCAGCCAGGGACCCTCGCCTAGCACAGATACGCAGTATTTT.